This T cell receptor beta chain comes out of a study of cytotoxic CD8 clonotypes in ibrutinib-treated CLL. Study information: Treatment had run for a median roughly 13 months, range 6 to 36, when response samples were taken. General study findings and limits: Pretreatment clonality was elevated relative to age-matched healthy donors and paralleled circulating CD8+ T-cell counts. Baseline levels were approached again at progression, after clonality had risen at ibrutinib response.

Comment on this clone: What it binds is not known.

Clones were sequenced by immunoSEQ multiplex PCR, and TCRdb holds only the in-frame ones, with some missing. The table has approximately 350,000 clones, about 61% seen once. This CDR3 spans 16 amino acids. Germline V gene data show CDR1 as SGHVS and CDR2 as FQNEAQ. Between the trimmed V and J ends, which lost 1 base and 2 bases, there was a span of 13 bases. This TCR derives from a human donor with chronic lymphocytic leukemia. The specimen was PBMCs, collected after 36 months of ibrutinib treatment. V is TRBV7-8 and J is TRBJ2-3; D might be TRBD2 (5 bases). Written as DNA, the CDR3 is TGTGCCAGCAGCTTAGGGACTCTGGTGTTCACAGATACGCAGTATTTT. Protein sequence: CASSLGTLVFTDTQYF.